This T cell receptor beta chain stems from a study of cytomegalovirus exposure and HLA in healthy donors. Study-level findings and limits: Later analysis demonstrated an association between a missense DCLRE1C variant and TCR beta V- and J-gene trimming. Investigators reported 150 to 200 TCR beta chains as tied to cytomegalovirus. The authors later found most CMV-associated TCR beta chains appeared HLA-restricted.

This clone turned up a few times. Its antigen is undetermined. The same CDR3 is also encoded by other DNA sequences in this sample. The CDR3 is 15 residues long. V gave up 3 bases and J gave up 4 bases, with 15 bases separating them. In germline, CDR1 is KGHSH, CDR2 LQKENI. 13 Jbeta primers and 60 Vbeta primers were used for the PCR. Original data processing: As a later analysis found, there were 70 million to 100 million unique TCR beta chains, of which about 10 million were shared. Generated by immunoSEQ multiplex PCR, the TCRdb table keeps only in-frame clones and is missing some. V, J and clone size are those of that table, while D and trimming were read from the DNA. The sample holds roughly 130,000 clones, around 80% seen once.

The source of this sequence is a woman aged 18-29 years in good health and CMV-seropositive. Sequenced sample: PBMCs. The chain combines TRBV18 with TRBJ1-2, with D unresolved. CDR3 protein: CASSPPPPAPYGYTF. The DNA of the CDR3 is TGTGCCAGCTCACCCCCCCCTCCAGCGCCCTATGGCTACACCTTC.